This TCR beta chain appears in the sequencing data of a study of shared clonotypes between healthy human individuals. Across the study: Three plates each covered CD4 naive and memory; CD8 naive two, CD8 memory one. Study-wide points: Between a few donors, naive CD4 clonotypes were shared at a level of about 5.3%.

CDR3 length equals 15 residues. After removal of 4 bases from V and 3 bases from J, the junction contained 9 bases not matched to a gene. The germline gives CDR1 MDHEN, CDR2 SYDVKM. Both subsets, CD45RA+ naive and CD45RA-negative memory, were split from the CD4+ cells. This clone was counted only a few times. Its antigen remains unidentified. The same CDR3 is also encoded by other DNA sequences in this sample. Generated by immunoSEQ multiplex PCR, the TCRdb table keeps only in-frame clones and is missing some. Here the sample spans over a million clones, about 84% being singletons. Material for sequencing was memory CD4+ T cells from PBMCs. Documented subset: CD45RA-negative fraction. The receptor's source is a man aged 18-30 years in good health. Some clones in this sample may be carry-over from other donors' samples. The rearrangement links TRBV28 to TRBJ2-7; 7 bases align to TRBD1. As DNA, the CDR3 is TGTGCCAGCAGTTCGGCCGGGACAGTCAACTACGAGCAGTACTTC. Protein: CASSSAGTVNYEQYF.